This entry features one TCR beta chain sequence. Its target is not known. The CDR3 is 13 amino acids. V was clipped by 6 bases and J by 5 bases, with 13 bases between them. The germline V gene encodes CDR1 SEHNR and CDR2 FQNEAQ (reference sequence). The data originate from a study of beta chain features in type 1 diabetes. Study outcomes and limitations: Researchers reported that naive, central memory and Treg TCRB repertoires appeared more similar in patients than in healthy donors. When Type 1 diabetes patients were examined, their TCRB CDR3s proved moderately but significantly shorter in all four CD4+ subsets.

Isolated RNA was reverse transcribed in full, so expressed TCRB transcripts were sequenced. Method: immunoSEQ multiplex PCR; TCRdb's copy keeps in-frame clones and lacks some. This repertoire shows around 280,000 clones, roughly 8% found once; its top ten account for roughly 1%. The J gene is TRBJ2-5, the V gene TRBV7-9; the D gene could be TRBD1 or TRBD2 (5 bases each). The sample comprised central memory CD4+ T cells from blood. The clonotype originates from a woman in her late teens or twenties in good health. The CDR3 DNA is TGTGCCAGCAGTTCGATGGGGGTCGAGACCCAGTACTTC. It codes for CASSSMGVETQYF.